This TCR beta chain emerged from a study of T-cell reconstitution after alpha-beta-depleted transplantation in children (TCRdb year 2016). In terms of the full investigation: Using TCR repertoire profiling, the study followed T-cell immune reconstitution in a quantitative way in children after TCRalphabeta/CD19-depleted allogeneic hematopoietic cell transplantation.

V gives up 0 bases and J gives up 0 bases, and the segment between their germline ends measures 10 bases. Per the germline V gene, SGHRS is the CDR1 and YFSETQ is the CDR2. The CDR3, from cysteine to phenylalanine, totals 16 residues. Only the CDR3 DNA stays, 48 bases, in frame from base 1. There are a few counts of this clonotype. What this receptor recognizes is not known. One base away there is no much larger clone; base qualities are not given. Library prep was done by PCR. TCRdb lists the instrument as Illumina HiSeq 2500. To normalize quantification of the TCRbeta repertoire, the TCR libraries were built with molecular barcoding that relied on unique molecular identifiers. Using fastp trimming at Q25 and MiXCR clonotype assembly, TCRdb reanalyzed the public sequencing data and kept in-frame beta chains. When rows share a CDR3 protein, they turn into one entry using the most common DNA and genes. Across this sample there are nearly 550,000 distinct CDR3 sequences, with about 16% seen only once. The ten largest clones represent less than 4% of the sample.

Sequenced here: PBMCs from the stem cell graft donor, sampled from the stem cell graft. This clonotype was sampled from a human donor who donated a stem cell graft to a child with acute lymphoblastic leukemia. The chain uses TRBV5-1 and TRBJ2-1; TRBD1 is a weak D gene call, 5 bases matching. The CDR3 has the sequence CASSLEGQGSYNEQFF. The nucleotide sequence is given as TGCGCCAGCAGCTTGGAAGGGCAGGGCTCCTACAATGAGCAGTTCTTC.